What follows are 20 T cell receptor beta chains derived from one specimen sequenced in a study of CD8 T cells in Susac syndrome. Random-hexamer reverse transcription was applied to 0.5 to 1 ug RNA. TCRdb reanalysed the immunoSEQ multiplex PCR reads using MiXCR and keeps one entry per CDR3 protein. This table has some 120,000 distinct CDR3 sequences, 90% to 95% appearing once. Sequencing used CD4+ T cells from PBMCs. All receptors come from a human donor in good health.

This sequence joins TRBV5-1 and TRBJ1-3, with D hard to call. This CDR3 has 15 residues. Germline CDR1 is SGHRS and CDR2 is YFSETQ. Trimming left V 4 bases short and J 1 base short, with 12 bases between. The CDR3 sequence is CASSVTVGSGNTIYF. The CDR3 DNA reads as TGCGCCAGCAGCGTCACCGTGGGGTCTGGAAACACCATATATTTT.

The rearrangement joins TRBV3-1 to TRBJ2-7; a possible D gene is TRBD2 (6 bases). Germline-derived CDR1 and CDR2 are LGHDT and YNNKEL (reference sequence). This CDR3 region has 14 residues. V lost 3 bases, J lost 3 bases, and 12 bases lay in between. The DNA of the CDR3 is TGTGCCAGCAGCCAGACTAGTGGGGGCTACGAGCAGTACTTC. It yields the protein CASSQTSGGYEQYF.

The chain links TRBV5-1 to TRBJ2-6; 7 bases line up with TRBD2. With V trimmed by 6 bases and J by 0 bases, 15 bases remained unmatched. Germline V CDR1 and CDR2: SGHRS, YFSETQ. The CDR3 is 19 residues long. Written as DNA, the CDR3 is TGCGCCAGCACCCCGGAGAGGCTAGCGGCACTCTCTGGGGCCAACGTCCTGACTTTC. This sequence encodes CASTPERLAALSGANVLTF.

This clonotype was observed a few times. The gene calls are TRBV28 and TRBJ2-7; 7 nucleotides agree with TRBD1. V dropped 3 bases and J dropped 9; count of bases not matched to a gene: 5. The CDR3 is 12 amino acids. Germline V CDR1 and CDR2: MDHEN, SYDVKM. CDR3 sequence (DNA): TGTGCCAGCAGTTTGATAAGGGGGCCGCAGTACTTC. It translates to CASSLIRGPQYF.

The rearrangement joins TRBV18 to TRBJ2-2; D is undetermined. The CDR3 has 13 amino acids. Trimming left V 1 base short and J 1 base short, with 1 base between. Germline-derived CDR1 and CDR2 are KGHSH and LQKENI. CDR3 sequence reads: CASSPLNTGELFF. CDR3 nucleotide sequence: TGTGCCAGCTCACCACTGAACACCGGGGAGCTGTTTTTT.

The rearrangement uses TRBV18 and TRBJ2-5, with D maybe TRBD1 (6 bases). V was clipped by 2 bases and J by 0 bases, with 13 bases between them. The V gene's germline CDR1 is KGHSH and CDR2 LQKENI. The CDR3 loop spans 16 amino acids. The CDR3 DNA follows: TGTGCCAGCTCACCAGGGACACTAGAGTACCAAGAGACCCAGTACTTC. Translation gives CASSPGTLEYQETQYF.

The chain links TRBV18 to TRBJ2-7; no clear D. V gave up 4 bases and J gave up 1 base, with 8 bases separating them. There are 13 residues in the CDR3. Germline assignment: CDR1 KGHSH and CDR2 LQKENI. CDR3 residues: CASSLYRSYEQYF. The DNA of the CDR3 is TGTGCCAGCTCACTTTACAGATCCTACGAGCAGTACTTC.

The V and J genes are TRBV5-1 and TRBJ2-7; possible D gene TRBD1, 5 bases. Germline V CDR1 and CDR2: SGHRS, YFSETQ. With 1 base removed from V and 0 bases from J, the gap between germline ends came to 14 bases. The length of the CDR3 is 16 residues. CDR3 nucleotide sequence: TGCGCCAGCAGCTTGTCCCAGGGTTACAGCTCCTACGAGCAGTACTTC. Translating gives CASSLSQGYSSYEQYF.

The chain carries TRBV3-1 and TRBJ2-5; D not certain. Germline V gene lookup returns CDR1 LGHDT and CDR2 YNNKEL (reference sequence). Deletions cut 1 base from V and 5 bases from J, with 5 bases between. The CDR3 has 12 amino acids. Written as DNA, the CDR3 is TGTGCCAGCAGCCAAGCGAGTGAGACCCAGTACTTC. It specifies CASSQASETQYF.

This sequence joins TRBV20-1 and TRBJ2-7; D is unresolved. The germline V and J ends were trimmed by 6 bases and 3 bases, with 18 bases remaining between them. Germline assignment: CDR1 DFQATT and CDR2 SNEGSKA (reference sequence). The CDR3 is made up of 14 amino acids. In DNA form, the CDR3 reads TGCAGTGCCGACCATAACATCGGAGTCTACGAGCAGTACTTC. Its protein is CSADHNIGVYEQYF.

This chain connects TRBV3-1 to TRBJ2-1; D remains unclear. Trimming cost V 1 base and J 10 bases, with 11 bases left between them. This CDR3 is 13 amino acids long. The germline CDR1 and CDR2 sequences are LGHDT and YNNKEL (reference sequence). The CDR3 bases are TGTGCCAGCAGCCAAGGTGGGTTGGCAGAGCAGTTCTTC. It translates to CASSQGGLAEQFF.

Regarding this clonotype: One end of the junction fails to match germline, which may point to a read error. The chain joins TRBV3-1 to TRBJ2-5; D not certain. The germline V gene has CDR1 LGHDT and CDR2 YNNKEL (reference sequence). This CDR3 spans 13 amino acids. DNA for the CDR3: TGTGCCAGCAGCCAAGACGTCCAGTCCCGAGCTGACTTC. Encoded protein: CASSQDVQSRADF.

This chain connects TRBV5-1 to TRBJ2-6; D gene unclear. The CDR3 is 17 residues long. V lost 4 bases and J lost 3, with 17 bases in between. Germline V gene sequence: CDR1 SGHRS, CDR2 YFSETQ. The CDR3 loop is CASSPAPQIGGANVLTF. CDR3 DNA: TGCGCCAGCAGCCCCGCACCCCAGATAGGTGGGGCCAACGTCCTGACTTTC.

This sequence joins TRBV6-6 and TRBJ1-2; D is uncertain. CDR1 is MNHNY and CDR2 is SVGAGI in the germline V gene (reference sequence). V was trimmed by 4 bases and J by 5 bases, leaving 5 bases between them. The CDR3 loop spans 11 amino acids. CDR3 region: CASSLKYGYTF. The CDR3 bases are TGTGCCAGCAGTTTAAAATATGGCTACACCTTC.

The gene calls are TRBV5-1 and TRBJ1-5; D is undetermined. From germline, CDR1 is SGHRS and CDR2 YFSETQ. V gave up 0 bases and J gave up 7 bases, with 11 bases separating them. The length of the CDR3 is 14 residues. The CDR3 loop is CASSLELGIQPQHF. Here the CDR3 DNA reads TGCGCCAGCAGCTTGGAGTTGGGTATACAGCCCCAGCATTTT. Combining the CDR3 with reference TRBV5-1 and TRBJ1-5 gives the whole variable domain KAGVTQTPRYLIKTRGQQVTLSCSPISGHRSVSWYQQTPGQGLQFLFEYFSETQRNKGNFPGRFSGRQFSNSRSEMNVSTLELGDSALYLCASSLELGIQPQHFGDGTRLSIL.

The chain employs TRBV5-1 and TRBJ1-1, with TRBD1 as a possible D gene (6 bases). The germline gives CDR1 SGHRS, CDR2 YFSETQ. The ends were cut back, 6 bases at V and 1 base at J, with 16 bases in the middle. The CDR3 totals 15 residues. The CDR3 region is CASILDGGRNTEAFF. CDR3 coding DNA: TGCGCCAGCATCCTCGACGGGGGGCGGAACACTGAAGCTTTCTTT.

CDR3 sequence: CSAGTWDYGYTF. The CDR3 DNA reads TGCAGCGCCGGGACATGGGACTATGGCTACACCTTC. V is TRBV29-1 and J is TRBJ1-2, with D possibly being TRBD1 (6 bases). V was trimmed by 7 bases and J by 3 bases, leaving 12 bases between them. The CDR3 runs to 12 residues. Germline V gene data show CDR1 as SQVTM and CDR2 as ANQGSEA.

Concerning this clonotype: An end of the junction differs from the germline gene, which may be a read error. V gene TRBV19 combines with J gene TRBJ1-1; D uncertain. CDR3 length equals 13 residues. CDR1 is LNHDA and CDR2 is SQIVND in the germline V gene (reference sequence). The CDR3 DNA reads as TGTGCAAGTAGACCGTTTTCGAACACTGAAGCTTTCTTT. Amino acids: CASRPFSNTEAFF.

The chain recombines TRBV30 with TRBJ2-6; no clear D. The V gene lost 4 bases and the J gene lost 0 bases, with 16 bases spanning the gap. From germline, CDR1 is GTSNPN and CDR2 SVGIG (reference sequence). The CDR3 length is 17 residues. In nucleotides, the CDR3 is TGTGCCTGGACCAAATCGGGCGACAACTCTGGGGCCAACGTCCTGACTTTC. It translates to CAWTKSGDNSGANVLTF.

The chain combines TRBV4-2 with TRBJ2-1, with D possibly matching TRBD2 (5 bases). Trimming cost V 0 bases and J 6 bases, with 15 bases left between them. The CDR3 totals 16 residues. Germline V CDR1 and CDR2: LGHNA, YNFKEQ. The CDR3 bases are TGTGCCAGCAGCCAAGATCCCAGCGGTTCATTCAATGAGCAGTTCTTC. This codes for CASSQDPSGSFNEQFF.